This T cell receptor (beta chain) was identified in a study of blood T cell repertoires in COVID-19. Study context: Acute and convalescent COVID-19 samples came from the United States, Italy and Spain. T cells, B-cell-depleted T cells, or PBMCs supplied cDNA or gDNA.

Patients from Seattle were sampled longitudinally, starting during active infection. To note about this clone: A junction boundary mismatches the germline segment, possibly from a read error.

Source study methods: Estimates of nucleated cell counts were drawn from the amplification of reference gene primers. Only in-frame clones appear in the TCRdb table, and some are missing; sequencing was by immunoSEQ multiplex PCR. V and J calls and clone size come straight from that table; D and trimming were deduced from the DNA. Of approximately 240,000 clones in the sample, 83% are singletons; the top ten hold around 1.3%. The germline V gene has CDR1 SNHLY and CDR2 FYNNEI. The CDR3 runs 13 residues. This chain uses TRBV2 with TRBJ2-7; 11 bases line up with TRBD1. This receptor was taken from a woman under 40 with COVID-19, enrolled during active disease. The sample consisted of peripheral blood. The CDR3 bases are TGTGCCAGCAGTGCCTCCGGGACAGGGGGGGGGAACTTC. Its translation: CASSASGTGGGNF.